This TCR beta chain is drawn from a study of blood T cell repertoires in COVID-19. For the study at large: Donors in the United States, Italy and Spain gave samples during acute or convalescent COVID-19. The cDNA or gDNA used as material had been derived from T cells, B-cell-depleted T cells, or PBMCs.

Per the study methods: How many nucleated cells were present was estimated from reference gene primer amplification. Sequenced by immunoSEQ multiplex PCR; TCRdb stores in-frame clones only, minus some. V, J and clone size derive from that table, while D and trimming were established from the DNA sequence. The table shows some 160,000 clones, with roughly 91% occurring only once. Seattle participants joined during active infection and were tracked over time. Trimming removed 7 bases from V and 0 bases from J, with 13 bases in between. CDR3 size: 15 residues. Germline assignment: CDR1 KGHDR and CDR2 SFDVKD.

The sequence derives from a young man with COVID-19, enrolled during active disease. The material sequenced was peripheral blood. The rearrangement uses TRBV24-1 and TRBJ2-3, with D maybe TRBD2 (6 bases). CDR3 sequence: CATSPGAGSTDTQYF. CDR3 nucleotides: TGTGCCACCAGCCCTGGGGCGGGGAGCACAGATACGCAGTATTTT.